These 10 T cell receptor beta chains came from one sample sequenced in a study of blood T cell repertoires in COVID-19. TCRdb keeps only in-frame clones here, not all; method: immunoSEQ multiplex PCR. The sample yields 140,000 to 150,000 clones, around 89% seen once. Sample: peripheral blood. The receptors derive from a man aged 60 to 75 with active or convalescent COVID-19.

This chain uses TRBV3-1 (or the pseudogene TRBV3-2) with TRBJ2-7, with a weak D call TRBD2 (7 bases). This CDR3 comprises 13 residues. The V and J ends lost 0 bases and 6 bases respectively, with 9 bases between them. Germline assignment: CDR1 LGHDT and CDR2 YNNKEL (reference sequence). The CDR3 region is CASSQERGGEQYF. The CDR3 coding sequence is TGTGCCAGCAGCCAAGAAAGGGGGGGCGAGCAGTACTTC.

This clone has only one observation. At one end, the junction sequence differs from germline, possibly due to a read error. The rearrangement links TRBV29-1 to TRBJ1-1, with a possible D match to TRBD1 (5 bases). This CDR3 has 14 residues. CDR1 and CDR2 (germline): SQVTM, ANQGSEA. CDR3: CSVKDKTVNTEAFF. The CDR3 region has the DNA TGCAGCGTTAAAGATAAGACAGTGAACACTGAAGCTTTCTTT.

This sequence joins TRBV18 and TRBJ1-6; D perhaps matches TRBD1 (5 bases). The germline V gene has CDR1 KGHSH and CDR2 LQKENI. Trimming took off 3 bases at V and 7 bases at J, with 13 bases between the two ends. The length of the CDR3 is 15 residues. Here the CDR3 DNA reads TGTGCCAGCTCACCCCTAGACAGTGCCAATTCACCCCTCCACTTT. Translation gives CASSPLDSANSPLHF.

This clone came up a few times. The chain recombines TRBV7-9 with TRBJ2-3, with 9 bases fitting TRBD1. The CDR3 length is 13 residues. V dropped 5 bases and J dropped 6; count of bases not matched to a gene: 3. Germline CDR1 SEHNR, CDR2 FQNEAQ (reference sequence). In DNA, the CDR3 is TGTGCCAGCAGCCTGGGGACAGGGGATACGCAGTATTTT. It encodes CASSLGTGDTQYF.

Concerning this clone itself: A read error may produce the germline difference seen at one junction end. The CDR3 sequence is CASSSSEGTGNTGELFF. The CDR3, as DNA: TGTGCCAGCAGTAGTTCCGAGGGGACAGGGAACACCGGGGAGCTGTTTTTT. V gene TRBV19 combines with J gene TRBJ2-2; 8 bases are shared with TRBD1. The germline V gene has CDR1 LNHDA and CDR2 SQIVND (reference sequence). This CDR3 contains 17 residues.

The chain carries TRBV10-1 and TRBJ2-1; 12 bases line up with TRBD2. The CDR3 sequence is 14 residues long. The junction had 7 bases not matched to a gene; V was cut back by 6 bases and J by 10 bases. The V gene's germline CDR1 is WNHNN and CDR2 SYGVQD (reference sequence). The CDR3 spells CASRKWTSGMEQFF. The CDR3 DNA sequence: TGCGCCAGCAGGAAATGGACTAGCGGGATGGAGCAGTTCTTC.

V and J are TRBV18 and TRBJ1-4, with a possible D match to TRBD1 (6 bases). Deletions cut 6 bases from V and 6 bases from J, with 17 bases between. Germline V gene sequence: CDR1 KGHSH, CDR2 LQKENI. The CDR3 loop spans 15 amino acids. The CDR3 is CASSSTGIQYEKLFF. The CDR3, as DNA: TGTGCCAGCTCGTCTACAGGGATTCAATATGAAAAACTGTTTTTT.

This rearrangement joins TRBV6-5 to TRBJ1-3; 12 bases are shared with TRBD1. CDR1 and CDR2 (germline): MNHEY, SVGAGI. V lost 7 bases and J lost 8; bases outside the gene matches: 6. CDR3 size: 14 residues. The CDR3 sequence: CASIPGQGADTIYF. The CDR3, as DNA: TGTGCCAGCATTCCGGGACAGGGGGCCGACACCATATATTTT.

The chain employs TRBV24-1 and TRBJ2-1, with 10 bases lining up with TRBD1. CDR3 size: 15 residues. The junction had 6 bases not matched to a gene; V was cut back by 3 bases and J by 8 bases. Germline assignment: CDR1 KGHDR and CDR2 SFDVKD. Written as DNA, the CDR3 is TGTGCCACCAGTGATCCCCGGACAGGGGGGGATGAGCAGTTCTTC. Amino acids: CATSDPRTGGDEQFF.

This chain joins TRBV18 and TRBJ1-2; D is ambiguous. The germline V gene encodes CDR1 KGHSH and CDR2 LQKENI. The CDR3 consists of 17 residues. Trimming took off 0 bases at V and 0 bases at J, with 14 bases between the two ends. The CDR3 reads CASSPPAVYSSNYGYTF. The CDR3 DNA reads TGTGCCAGCTCACCACCGGCCGTGTACAGTTCTAACTATGGCTACACCTTC.